This T cell receptor beta chain was recovered during a study of T-cell reconstitution after alpha-beta-depleted transplantation in children. Germline-derived CDR1 and CDR2 are SGHVS and FQNEAQ. CDR3 length: 16 residues. V was clipped by 1 base and J by 6 bases, with 17 bases between them. Preparation of the TCRbeta library involved a method that used unique molecular identifiers. TCRdb reprocessed the PCR reads via MiXCR and lists one record per CDR3 protein. The data hold about a million distinct CDR3 sequences, with under 30% observed a single time. The chain employs TRBV7-8 and TRBJ2-3, with a tentative D call TRBD1 (5 bases). This clonotype was obtained from a boy less than two years old who had a stem cell transplant for SCID, so the T cells may come from the graft donor. This specimen consisted of PBMCs, mostly from graft donor cells, obtained 360 days after TCRalphabeta/CD19-depleted stem cell transplant. The CDR3 region is CASSLVRAAVGDTQYF. The CDR3, as DNA: TGTGCCAGCAGCTTAGTCAGGGCCGCCGTAGGGGATACGCAGTATTTT.